This T cell receptor (beta chain) stems from a study of control samples from healthy donors and cancer patients (dated by TCRdb to about 2020). On this clone itself: Its antigen is still unknown. No base qualities exist here, and no much larger clone lies one base off it.

V and J are trimmed by 4 bases and 4 bases, and the gene matches miss 9 bases of the junction. CDR1 and CDR2, per the germline V gene, are SGHRS and YFSETQ. Reading from cysteine to phenylalanine, the CDR3 counts 16 amino acids. The entry retains the CDR3 DNA only, 48 bases that are in frame from base 1. Libraries were constructed by the immunoSEQ multiplex PCR assay. The clones in this table, taken by TCRdb from immuneACCESS, are in-frame only. Not every clone is retained; where verified, under half of the shortfall comes from an unresolved V gene, and the cause of the rest is unknown. This sample has 120,000 or so clones in its table, and more than 75% of those were observed once. The ten largest make up around 1.7% of the sample.

Sequenced sample: blood. The receptor was derived from a man between 18 and 35 years old in good health. The sequence links TRBV5-1 to TRBJ2-2; a stretch of 8 junction bases matches TRBD1. The sequenced DNA is TGCGCCAGCAGCCCTACGAGGACAGGGACCACCGGGGAGCTGTTTTTT. This translates into CASSPTRTGTTGELFF. Beyond the CDR3, the reference TRBV5-1 and TRBJ2-2 genes provide the residues; the full variable domain reads: KAGVTQTPRYLIKTRGQQVTLSCSPISGHRSVSWYQQTPGQGLQFLFEYFSETQRNKGNFPGRFSGRQFSNSRSEMNVSTLELGDSALYLCASSPTRTGTTGELFFGEGSRLTVL.